Presented here are 29 T cell receptor beta chains from one specimen sequenced in a study of response to subunit inactivated influenza vaccine. TCRdb re-analysed the RT-PCR reads in MiXCR, keeping a single row per CDR3 protein. The sample gives over 750,000 distinct CDR3 sequences, around 20% of which show up once; roughly a tenth is in the top ten. This sample comprised PBMCs from blood, obtained less than 6 days after vaccination. These receptors were collected from a man in his fifties or sixties who received an inactivated influenza vaccine.

The chain recombines TRBV4-2 with TRBJ2-3, with 11 bases matching TRBD2. There are 17 residues in the CDR3. In germline, CDR1 is LGHNA, CDR2 YNFKEQ. V lost 4 bases to trimming and J lost 4 bases; unmatched junction nucleotides: 10. CDR3 nucleotides: TGTGCCAGCAGCCTTCAAATAGCGGGAGGGGGGCCAGATACGCAGTATTTT. It is translated as CASSLQIAGGGPDTQYF.

The chain uses TRBV11-2 and TRBJ2-3, with 9 bases fitting TRBD2. Germline CDR1 SGHAT, CDR2 FQNNGV. J was trimmed by 4 bases and V by 5 bases; bases with no gene match: 16. This CDR3 comprises 18 residues. CDR3 nucleotides: TGTGCCAGCAGCAACGGCGTATCCGGACTAGCGTTCCCAGATACGCAGTATTTT. This encodes CASSNGVSGLAFPDTQYF.

The chain is built from TRBV5-1 and TRBJ2-4, with TRBD1 matching over 9 bases. The CDR3 has 19 amino acids. With 0 bases clipped from V and 0 bases from J, the junction kept 10 bases outside the gene matches. Per germline, CDR1 SGHRS and CDR2 YFSETQ. CDR3 loop: CASSLEGGQGSIAKNIQYF. The CDR3 coding sequence is TGCGCCAGCAGCTTGGAGGGGGGACAGGGCTCAATAGCCAAAAACATTCAGTACTTC.

There are many counts of this clonotype. The rearrangement joins TRBV7-3 to TRBJ2-1; 7 bases agree with TRBD2. This CDR3 is 14 amino acids long. V lost 2 bases and J lost 10; bases outside the gene matches: 8. The germline V gene has CDR1 SGHTA and CDR2 FQGTGA. The CDR3 DNA follows: TGTGCCAGCAGCTTAGTGGCGGGAGTTGAGGAGCAGTTCTTC. Its protein is CASSLVAGVEEQFF.

The V and J genes are TRBV5-5 and TRBJ2-5; D call uncertain. CDR1 and CDR2 from the germline V gene are SGHKS and YYEKEE (reference sequence). The CDR3 is made up of 14 amino acids. The V gene lost 1 base and the J gene lost 2 bases, with 9 bases spanning the gap. The CDR3 nucleotides read TGTGCCAGCAGCTTGTCGGTAGGACAAGAGACCCAGTACTTC. Protein: CASSLSVGQETQYF.

The rearrangement links TRBV18 to TRBJ2-3, with 10 bases matching TRBD1. Germline lookup yields CDR1 KGHSH and CDR2 LQKENI. Trimming removed 0 bases from V and 0 bases from J; junction bases left unmatched: 6. This CDR3 spans 18 amino acids. The DNA for the CDR3 is TGTGCCAGCTCACCACCCCCCAGACAGGGGGCTAGCACAGATACGCAGTATTTT. This encodes CASSPPPRQGASTDTQYF.

This rearrangement joins TRBV9 to TRBJ2-7; D not certain. The CDR3 loop spans 14 amino acids. Germline V gene lookup returns CDR1 SGDLS and CDR2 YYNGEE. V lost 0 bases and J 5 bases, leaving 12 bases between the germline ends. CDR3 DNA sequence: TGTGCCAGCAGCGTAGCCCCCGTCAAGGACGAGCAGTACTTC. Translation gives CASSVAPVKDEQYF.

This clonotype appeared a few times. This rearrangement joins TRBV6-1 to TRBJ1-1; 7 nucleotides match TRBD1. CDR3 length: 21 amino acids. V shed 6 bases, J shed 0 bases, and the junction held 25 bases outside the gene matches. Looked up from germline, CDR1 is MNHNS and CDR2 is SASEGT. The CDR3 coding sequence is TGTGCCAGCAGAAAAGCGGGCCGACAGGGTCTGATCAGGGGGATGAACACTGAAGCTTTCTTT. Translating it yields CASRKAGRQGLIRGMNTEAFF.

The chain uses TRBV5-5 and TRBJ2-2, with D perhaps matching TRBD1 or TRBD2 (5 bases each). CDR3 length equals 16 residues. Trimming stripped 0 bases from V and 5 bases from J, with 14 bases between. In germline, CDR1 is SGHKS, CDR2 YYEKEE (reference sequence). The CDR3, as DNA: TGTGCCAGCAGCTTGGTATTTGGGACGCGGACCGGGGAGCTGTTTTTT. Encoded protein: CASSLVFGTRTGELFF.

This clonotype was counted a few times. The chain combines TRBV25-1 with TRBJ1-2, with D uncertain. The CDR3 runs to 13 residues. CDR1 and CDR2 (germline): MGHDK, SYGVNS. Trimming removed 4 bases from V and 2 bases from J, with 8 bases in between. CDR3 sequence (DNA): TGTGCCAGCAGTGGCCCCGGGAACTATGGCTACACCTTC. Translated: CASSGPGNYGYTF.

The table lists this clonotype with many counts. This CDR3 reads CASSLRSTGELFF. CDR3 in DNA: TGTGCCAGCAGCTTAAGAAGCACCGGGGAGCTGTTTTTT. V usage is TRBV7-2 and J usage is TRBJ2-2; D not certain. Trimming left V 2 bases short and J 4 bases short, with 5 bases between. CDR3 length: 13 amino acids. Germline-derived CDR1 and CDR2 are SGHTA and FQGNSA.

This clonotype appeared a few times. The chain uses TRBV12-3 or TRBV12-4 and TRBJ2-3; D tentatively reads TRBD1 or TRBD2 (5 bases each). V was cut by 5 bases and J by 8 bases, with 11 bases left in between. The CDR3 spans 12 residues. The CDR3 DNA reads TGTGCCAGCAGTGGAACCGGGACTACGCAGTATTTT. Translating it yields CASSGTGTTQYF.

The chain couples TRBV5-4 to TRBJ2-1, with 10 bases fitting TRBD1. Germline loops: CDR1 SGHNT, CDR2 YYREEE (reference sequence). The V gene end was trimmed by 4 bases and the J gene end by 4 bases; junction bases not matched to a gene: 5. The CDR3 runs to 15 residues. For the CDR3, the DNA is TGTGCCAGCAGCGCGGGACAGGGGCCTTACAATGAGCAGTTCTTC. Residues: CASSAGQGPYNEQFF.

The chain recombines TRBV7-2 with TRBJ2-5, with 8 bases that match TRBD2. Trimming at V came to 6 bases and at J to 3 bases, leaving 6 bases not matched to a gene. The germline V gene encodes CDR1 SGHTA and CDR2 FQGNSA. This CDR3 comprises 14 residues. The CDR3 protein is CASSSSGTKETQYF. The CDR3 nucleotides read TGTGCCAGCAGTAGTAGCGGGACCAAAGAGACCCAGTACTTC.

The chain joins TRBV4-2 to TRBJ2-1, with D uncertain. Trimming took 1 base from V and 3 from J, leaving 7 bases between them. This CDR3 is 14 amino acids long. Looked up from germline, CDR1 is LGHNA and CDR2 is YNFKEQ. The DNA of the CDR3 is TGTGCCAGCAGCCAAGTCGATCACTACAATGAGCAGTTCTTC. Translation: CASSQVDHYNEQFF.

V usage is TRBV5-6 and J usage is TRBJ2-1; TRBD2 matches 11 bases. This CDR3 spans 19 amino acids. V gave up 2 bases and J gave up 7 bases; unmatched junction bases: 17. Germline V lookup: CDR1 SGHDT, CDR2 YYEEEE. The CDR3 nucleotides read TGTGCCAGCAGCTTTCTAGTAACGCTGACTAGCGGGGTAGGTAATGAGCAGTTCTTC. Protein product: CASSFLVTLTSGVGNEQFF.

The chain recombines TRBV29-1 with TRBJ1-3; D is possibly TRBD1 (6 bases). This CDR3 has 16 residues. Trimming took 0 bases from V and 3 from J, leaving 15 bases between them. Germline CDR1 SQVTM, CDR2 ANQGSEA. CDR3 loop: CSVEDDEGVFGNTIYF. DNA for the CDR3: TGCAGCGTTGAAGATGACGAGGGGGTCTTTGGAAACACCATATATTTT.

In the case of this clonotype: At one of its ends the junction is not consistent with the germline gene, which may arise from a read error. This sequence joins TRBV19 and TRBJ2-3, with TRBD2 matching over 11 bases. CDR1 and CDR2 from the germline V gene are LNHDA and SQIVND (reference sequence). This CDR3 contains 16 residues. The CDR3 here is CASRYGQGIGTSGSIF. The CDR3 nucleotides are TGTGCCAGTAGATACGGACAGGGGATCGGGACTAGCGGTAGCATTTTT.

The chain links TRBV28 to TRBJ2-7; D perhaps matches TRBD2 (5 bases). The CDR3 runs to 14 residues. Germline CDR1 and CDR2: MDHEN and SYDVKM. The ends were cut back, 3 bases at V and 6 bases at J, with 15 bases in the middle. CDR3 residues: CASSFGVKSGEQYF. CDR3 nucleotide sequence: TGTGCCAGCAGTTTTGGAGTAAAGAGCGGCGAGCAGTACTTC.

The V call is TRBV3-1, the J call TRBJ2-3; 7 bases match TRBD1. This CDR3 region has 14 residues. Trimming took 2 bases from V and 6 from J; bases not matched to a gene: 5. Germline loops: CDR1 LGHDT, CDR2 YNNKEL (reference sequence). CDR3 sequence: CASSQQGVWDTQYF. The CDR3 nucleotides are TGTGCCAGCAGCCAACAGGGGGTGTGGGATACGCAGTATTTT.

This clonotype appeared many times. J is TRBJ2-7 and V is TRBV6-1; maybe TRBD1 (6 bases). The V gene's germline CDR1 is MNHNS and CDR2 SASEGT. The CDR3 totals 13 residues. V was pared by 8 bases and J by 0 bases, with 11 bases between. The CDR3 protein is CASGPGHSYEQYF. DNA for the CDR3: TGTGCCAGCGGACCGGGACACTCCTACGAGCAGTACTTC.

The V call is TRBV2, the J call TRBJ2-7; 12 bases align to TRBD1. There are 13 residues in the CDR3. V dropped 8 bases and J dropped 5; count of bases not matched to a gene: 4. The germline CDR1 and CDR2 sequences are SNHLY and FYNNEI. The CDR3 is CASEGQGADEQYF. The CDR3 DNA reads TGTGCCAGCGAGGGACAGGGGGCGGACGAGCAGTACTTC.

V gene TRBV29-1 combines with J gene TRBJ1-1; 7 bases map to TRBD1. The CDR3 is made up of 13 amino acids. CDR1 and CDR2 from the germline V gene are SQVTM and ANQGSEA. V dropped 6 bases and J dropped 3; count of bases not matched to a gene: 7. CDR3 nucleotide sequence: TGCAGCGTATCAGGGGGAAGGTACACTGAAGCTTTCTTT. It translates to CSVSGGRYTEAFF. The whole variable domain, filled in from reference TRBV29-1 and TRBJ1-1, reads SAVISQKPSRDICQRGTSLTIQCQVDSQVTMMFWYRQQPGQSLTLIATANQGSEATYESGFVIDKFPISRPNLTFSTLTVSNMSPEDSSIYLCSVSGGRYTEAFFGQGTRLTVV.

This clonotype was recorded a few times. The V and J genes are TRBV7-2 and TRBJ2-7; TRBD1 is a possible D gene (6 bases). Germline V lookup: CDR1 SGHTA, CDR2 FQGNSA. The CDR3 loop spans 14 amino acids. V lost 5 bases and J lost 7, with 18 bases in between. Here the CDR3 DNA reads TGTGCCAGCAGCCTGACCCCAGGGGTAAAAGAGCAGTACTTC. Translating gives CASSLTPGVKEQYF.

This clonotype was observed a few times. The J gene is TRBJ1-4, the V gene TRBV27; 9 bases are shared with TRBD1. The germline V gene has CDR1 MNHEY and CDR2 SMNVEV (reference sequence). V lost 6 bases, J lost 7 bases, and 15 bases stayed unmatched. The CDR3 contains 17 residues. CDR3 sequence reads: CASRPTGTGYNSEKLFF. DNA of the CDR3: TGTGCCAGCAGACCGACAGGGACAGGGTATAATAGTGAAAAACTGTTTTTT.

This chain joins TRBV7-9 and TRBJ2-1; 13 bases align to TRBD2. CDR1 is SEHNR, CDR2 FQNEAQ, per germline (reference sequence). Trimming took 5 bases from V and 6 from J; bases not matched to a gene: 4. CDR3 length equals 15 residues. The CDR3 is CASSHTSGGANEQFF. CDR3 in DNA: TGTGCCAGCAGCCATACTAGCGGGGGGGCCAATGAGCAGTTCTTC.

The chain links TRBV6-1 to TRBJ1-1, with D perhaps TRBD1 (6 bases). Looked up from germline, CDR1 is MNHNS and CDR2 is SASEGT. The CDR3 is 15 amino acids. The V and J ends lost 3 bases and 4 bases respectively, with 15 bases between them. As DNA, the CDR3 is TGTGCCAGCAGTGATCCCGGGCCACAGGGCACTGAAGCTTTCTTT. Its translation is CASSDPGPQGTEAFF.

The chain uses TRBV6-2 or TRBV6-3 and TRBJ2-5; a possible D gene is TRBD2 (6 bases). The CDR3 extends over 16 amino acids. The germline V gene has CDR1 MNHEY and CDR2 SVGEGT. The V and J ends lost 7 bases and 6 bases respectively, with 24 bases between them. CDR3 sequence reads: CASNSQPWRGEQTQYF. The CDR3, as DNA: TGTGCCAGCAATAGTCAACCCTGGCGGGGCGAACAGACCCAGTACTTC.

This clonotype was detected ten times or more. The genes are TRBV28 and TRBJ1-6, with 8 bases fitting TRBD1. CDR1 MDHEN and CDR2 SYDVKM come from the germline V gene. V trimming: 6 bases; J trimming: 8 bases; junction bases outside the gene matches: 3. This CDR3 has 13 residues. CDR3 nucleotide sequence: TGTGCCAGCAGCCTGACAGGGGATTCACCCCTCCACTTT. This codes for CASSLTGDSPLHF.